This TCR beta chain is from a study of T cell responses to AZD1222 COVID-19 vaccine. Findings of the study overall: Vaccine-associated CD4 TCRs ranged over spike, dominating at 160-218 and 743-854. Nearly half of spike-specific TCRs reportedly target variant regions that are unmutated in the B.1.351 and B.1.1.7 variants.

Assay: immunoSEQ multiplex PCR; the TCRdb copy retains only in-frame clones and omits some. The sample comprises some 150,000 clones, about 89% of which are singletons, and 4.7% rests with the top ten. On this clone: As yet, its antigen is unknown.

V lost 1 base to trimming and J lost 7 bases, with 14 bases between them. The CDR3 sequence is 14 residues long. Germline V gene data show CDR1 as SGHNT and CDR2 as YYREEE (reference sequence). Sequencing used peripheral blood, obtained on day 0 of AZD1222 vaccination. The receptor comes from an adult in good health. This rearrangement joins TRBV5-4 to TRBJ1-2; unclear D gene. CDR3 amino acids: CASSLTGDKTGYTF. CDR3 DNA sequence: TGTGCCAGCAGCTTGACGGGCGATAAAACTGGCTACACCTTC.